This T cell receptor beta chain was recorded in a study of blood T cell repertoires in COVID-19. On the study more broadly: Samples taken during acute and convalescent COVID-19 were collected in the United States, Italy and Spain.

Per the original data handling: By means of reference gene primer amplification, nucleated cell counts were estimated. Method: immunoSEQ multiplex PCR; TCRdb's copy keeps in-frame clones and lacks some. V and J calls and clone size are given by that table; D and trimming were obtained from the DNA. The sample includes 200,000 to 300,000 clones, about 85% of them seen just once. Germline loops: CDR1 SGHNT, CDR2 YYREEE (reference sequence). This CDR3 has 16 residues. J was trimmed by 1 base and V by 3 bases; bases with no gene match: 7. This receptor was obtained from a man in his sixties with acute or convalescent COVID-19. Sequencing was carried out using peripheral blood. This sequence joins TRBV5-4 and TRBJ1-3; 7 bases map to TRBD1. CDR3 protein: CASSSEGARSGNTIYF. CDR3 nucleotides: TGTGCCAGCAGCTCGGAGGGGGCTCGTTCTGGAAACACCATATATTTT.